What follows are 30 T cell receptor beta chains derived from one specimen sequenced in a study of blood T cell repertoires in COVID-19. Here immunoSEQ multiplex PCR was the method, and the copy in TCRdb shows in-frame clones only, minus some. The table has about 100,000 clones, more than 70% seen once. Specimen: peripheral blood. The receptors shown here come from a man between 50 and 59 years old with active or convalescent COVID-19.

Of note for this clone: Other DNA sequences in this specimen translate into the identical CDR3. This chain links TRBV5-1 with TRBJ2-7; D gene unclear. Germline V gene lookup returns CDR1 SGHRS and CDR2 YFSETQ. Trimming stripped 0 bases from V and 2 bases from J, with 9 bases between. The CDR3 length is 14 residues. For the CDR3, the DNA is TGCGCCAGCAGCTTGGTTGGTTCTACCTACGAGCAGTACTTC. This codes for CASSLVGSTYEQYF.

The CDR3 here is CASSVASGTNTGELFF. DNA of the CDR3: TGTGCCAGCAGCGTAGCTAGCGGGACTAACACCGGGGAGCTGTTTTTT. This chain uses TRBV9 with TRBJ2-2; 9 bases align to TRBD2. Germline V gene sequence: CDR1 SGDLS, CDR2 YYNGEE. V lost 0 bases and J lost 2; bases outside the gene matches: 2. The CDR3 covers 16 residues.

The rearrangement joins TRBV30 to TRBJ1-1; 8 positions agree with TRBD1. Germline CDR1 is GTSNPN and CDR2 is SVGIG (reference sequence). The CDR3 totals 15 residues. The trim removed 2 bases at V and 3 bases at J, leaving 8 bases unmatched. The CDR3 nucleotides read TGTGCCTGGAGTCCGCCGGACAGGGAGGACACTGAAGCTTTCTTT. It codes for CAWSPPDREDTEAFF.

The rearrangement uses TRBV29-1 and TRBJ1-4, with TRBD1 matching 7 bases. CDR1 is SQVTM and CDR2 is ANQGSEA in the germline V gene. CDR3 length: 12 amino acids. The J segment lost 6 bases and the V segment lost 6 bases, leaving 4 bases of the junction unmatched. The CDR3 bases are TGCAGCGTCAGTACAGGGGATGAAAAACTGTTTTTT. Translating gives CSVSTGDEKLFF.

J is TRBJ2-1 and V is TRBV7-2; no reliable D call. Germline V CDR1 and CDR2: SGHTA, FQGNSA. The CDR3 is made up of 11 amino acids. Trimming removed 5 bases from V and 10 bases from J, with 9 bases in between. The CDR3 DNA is TGTGCCAGCAGCAACTCACTAGAGCAGTTCTTC. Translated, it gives CASSNSLEQFF.

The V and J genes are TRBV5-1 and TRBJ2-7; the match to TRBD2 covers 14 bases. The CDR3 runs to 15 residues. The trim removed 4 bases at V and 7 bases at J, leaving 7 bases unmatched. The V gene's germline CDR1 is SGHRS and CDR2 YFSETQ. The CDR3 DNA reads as TGCGCCAGCAGCACCGGACTAGCGGGAGGTGGGGAGCAGTACTTC. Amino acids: CASSTGLAGGGEQYF.

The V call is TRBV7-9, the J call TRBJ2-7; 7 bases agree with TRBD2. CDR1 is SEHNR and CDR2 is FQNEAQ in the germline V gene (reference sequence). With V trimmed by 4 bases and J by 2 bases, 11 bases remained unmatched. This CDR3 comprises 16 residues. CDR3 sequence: CASSSTSLAQAYEQYF. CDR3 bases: TGTGCCAGCAGCTCCACTTCACTAGCGCAGGCCTACGAGCAGTACTTC.

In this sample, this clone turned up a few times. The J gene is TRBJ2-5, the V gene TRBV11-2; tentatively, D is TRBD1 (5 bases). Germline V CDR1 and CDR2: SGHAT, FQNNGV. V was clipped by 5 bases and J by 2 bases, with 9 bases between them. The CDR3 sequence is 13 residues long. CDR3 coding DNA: TGTGCCAGCAGCCGTGACAGACAAGAGACCCAGTACTTC. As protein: CASSRDRQETQYF. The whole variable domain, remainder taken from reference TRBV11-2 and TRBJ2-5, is EAGVAQSPRYKIIEKRQSVAFWCNPISGHATLYWYQQILGQGPKLLIQFQNNGVVDDSQLPKDRFSAERLKGVDSTLKIQPAKLEDSAVYLCASSRDRQETQYFGPGTRLLVL.

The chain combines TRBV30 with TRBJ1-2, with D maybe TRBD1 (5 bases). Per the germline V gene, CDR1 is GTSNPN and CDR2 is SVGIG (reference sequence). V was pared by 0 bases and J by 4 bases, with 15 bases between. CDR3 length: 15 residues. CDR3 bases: TGTGCCTGGAGTGTATCAGGGATAAGACGCTATGGCTACACCTTC. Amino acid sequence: CAWSVSGIRRYGYTF.

The CDR3 nucleotides read TGCGCCAGCAGCCAGGGGACAGGGGTAGAGCAGTTCTTC. Its protein is CASSQGTGVEQFF. The chain joins TRBV4-3 to TRBJ2-1, with TRBD1 matching 10 bases. Trimming cost V 3 bases and J 10 bases; bases outside gene matches: 3. The CDR3 runs 13 residues. Looked up from germline, CDR1 is LGHNA and CDR2 is YSLEER.

CDR3 nucleotides: TGTGCCAGCAGCTCTCGAGGAGACAGATATAACTATGGCTACACCTTC. It is translated as CASSSRGDRYNYGYTF. The V call is TRBV5-5, the J call TRBJ1-2; D perhaps matches TRBD1 (5 bases). CDR1 is SGHKS, CDR2 YYEKEE, per germline (reference sequence). This CDR3 is 16 amino acids long. Deletions cut 3 bases from V and 1 base from J, with 16 bases between.

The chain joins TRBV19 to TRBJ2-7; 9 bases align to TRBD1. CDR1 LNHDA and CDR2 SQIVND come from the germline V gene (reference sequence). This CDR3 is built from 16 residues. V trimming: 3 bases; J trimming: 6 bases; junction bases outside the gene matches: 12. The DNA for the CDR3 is TGTGCCAGTAGTATGGCGTACACAGGGGGCGTTTCCGAGCAGTACTTC. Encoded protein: CASSMAYTGGVSEQYF.

CDR3 amino acids: CASSKGTSYGYTF. CDR3 nucleotide sequence: TGTGCCAGCTCAAAGGGGACAAGCTATGGCTACACCTTC. The gene calls are TRBV18 and TRBJ1-2, with D possibly being TRBD1 (6 bases). V was clipped by 5 bases and J by 4 bases, with 11 bases between them. The CDR3 totals 13 residues. CDR1 KGHSH and CDR2 LQKENI come from the germline V gene.

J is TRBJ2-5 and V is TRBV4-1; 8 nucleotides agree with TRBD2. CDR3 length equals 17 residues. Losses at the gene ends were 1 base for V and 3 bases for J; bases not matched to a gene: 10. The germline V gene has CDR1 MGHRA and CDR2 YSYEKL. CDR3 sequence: CASSQVGSRLAKETQYF. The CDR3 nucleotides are TGCGCCAGCAGCCAAGTTGGTAGCAGACTAGCGAAAGAGACCCAGTACTTC.

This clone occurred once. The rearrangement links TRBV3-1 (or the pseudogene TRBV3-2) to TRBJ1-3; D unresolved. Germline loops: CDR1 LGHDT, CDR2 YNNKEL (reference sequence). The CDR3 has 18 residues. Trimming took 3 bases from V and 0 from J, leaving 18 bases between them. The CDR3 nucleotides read TGTGCCAGCAGCCACATTCCCCAGGTGGGCCACTCTGGAAACACCATATATTTT. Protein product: CASSHIPQVGHSGNTIYF.

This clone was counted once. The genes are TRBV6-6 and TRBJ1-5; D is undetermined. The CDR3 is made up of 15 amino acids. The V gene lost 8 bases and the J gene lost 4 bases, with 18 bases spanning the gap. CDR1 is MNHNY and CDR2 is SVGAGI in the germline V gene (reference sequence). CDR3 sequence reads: CASAARGEVNQPQHF. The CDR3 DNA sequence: TGTGCCAGCGCAGCCCGGGGAGAGGTAAATCAGCCCCAGCATTTT.

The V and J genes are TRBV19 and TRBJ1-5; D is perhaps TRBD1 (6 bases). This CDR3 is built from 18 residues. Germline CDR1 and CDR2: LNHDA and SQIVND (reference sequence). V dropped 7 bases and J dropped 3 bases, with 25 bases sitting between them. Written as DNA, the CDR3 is TGTGCCAGTACCGAGGCGGGCCGCAGGGGTGCGGACAATCAGCCCCAGCATTTT. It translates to CASTEAGRRGADNQPQHF.

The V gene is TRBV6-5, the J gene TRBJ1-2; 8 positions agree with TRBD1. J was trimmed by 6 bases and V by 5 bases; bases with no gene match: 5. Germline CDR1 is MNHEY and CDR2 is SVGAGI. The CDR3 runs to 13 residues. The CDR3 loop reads CASSRTGNHGYTF. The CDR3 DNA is TGTGCCAGCAGTAGGACAGGGAATCATGGCTACACCTTC.

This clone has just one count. This CDR3 is CASSPSGYGNTIYF. The CDR3 DNA reads TGTGCCAGCTCACCGTCGGGATATGGAAACACCATATATTTT. This sequence joins TRBV18 and TRBJ1-3; D is unclear. Trimming removed 3 bases at V and 3 bases at J, with 9 bases between. Germline lookup yields CDR1 KGHSH and CDR2 LQKENI. The CDR3 is 14 amino acids. Variable domain in full (rest from reference TRBV18 and TRBJ1-3): NAGVMQNPRHLVRRRGQEARLRCSPMKGHSHVYWYRQLPEEGLKFMVYLQKENIIDESGMPKERFSAEFPKEGPSILRIQQVVRGDSAAYFCASSPSGYGNTIYFGEGSWLTVV.

The CDR3 DNA sequence: TGTGCCAGCAGCCGGAATCCGGGGACAGCTCAAAACCCAAACTCCTATAATTCACCCCTCCACTTT. Its protein product is CASSRNPGTAQNPNSYNSPLHF. The J gene is TRBJ1-6, the V gene TRBV4-2, with TRBD1 matching 7 bases. The V gene's germline CDR1 is LGHNA and CDR2 YNFKEQ. V lost 4 bases, J lost 0 bases, and 21 bases stayed unmatched. The CDR3 sequence is 22 residues long.

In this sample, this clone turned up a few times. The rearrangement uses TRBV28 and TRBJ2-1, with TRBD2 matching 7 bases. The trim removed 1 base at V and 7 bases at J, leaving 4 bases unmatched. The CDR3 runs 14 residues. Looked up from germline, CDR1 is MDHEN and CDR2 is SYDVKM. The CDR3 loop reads CASSLSGTTNEQFF. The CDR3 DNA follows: TGTGCCAGCAGTTTATCCGGGACTACAAATGAGCAGTTCTTC. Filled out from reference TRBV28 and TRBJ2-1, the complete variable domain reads DVKVTQSSRYLVKRTGEKVFLECVQDMDHENMFWYRQDPGLGLRLIYFSYDVKMKEKGDIPEGYSVSREKKERFSLILESASTNQTSMYLCASSLSGTTNEQFFGPGTRLTVL.

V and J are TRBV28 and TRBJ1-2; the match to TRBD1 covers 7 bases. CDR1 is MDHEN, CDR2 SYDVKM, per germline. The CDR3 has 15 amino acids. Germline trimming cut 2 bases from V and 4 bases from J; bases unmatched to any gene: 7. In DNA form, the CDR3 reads TGTGCCAGCAGTTTACGGGCAGGGGGAATCTATGGCTACACCTTC. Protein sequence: CASSLRAGGIYGYTF.

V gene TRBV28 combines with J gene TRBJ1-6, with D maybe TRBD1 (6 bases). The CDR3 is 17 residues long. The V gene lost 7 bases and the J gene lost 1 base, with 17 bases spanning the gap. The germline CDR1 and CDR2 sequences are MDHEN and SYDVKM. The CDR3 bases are TGTGCCAGCATCGGAGGTGTAGGGGGATCCTATAATTCACCCCTCCACTTT. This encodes CASIGGVGGSYNSPLHF.

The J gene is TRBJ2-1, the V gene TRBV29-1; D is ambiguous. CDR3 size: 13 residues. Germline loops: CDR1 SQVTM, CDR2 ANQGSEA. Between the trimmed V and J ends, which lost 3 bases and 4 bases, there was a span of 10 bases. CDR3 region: CSVETSAYNEQFF. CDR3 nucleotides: TGCAGCGTTGAGACATCGGCGTACAATGAGCAGTTCTTC.

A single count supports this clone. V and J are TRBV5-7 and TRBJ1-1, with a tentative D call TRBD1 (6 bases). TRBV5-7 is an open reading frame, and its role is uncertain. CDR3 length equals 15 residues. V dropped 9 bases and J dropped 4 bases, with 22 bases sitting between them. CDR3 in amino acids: CANPSQGRCGTEAFF. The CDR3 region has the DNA TGTGCCAACCCAAGCCAGGGGCGATGCGGCACTGAAGCTTTCTTT.

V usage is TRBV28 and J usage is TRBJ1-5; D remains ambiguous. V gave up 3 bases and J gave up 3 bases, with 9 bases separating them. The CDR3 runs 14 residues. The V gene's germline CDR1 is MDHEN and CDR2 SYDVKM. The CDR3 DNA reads TGTGCCAGCAGTTTCGGCAGGCCCAATCAGCCCCAGCATTTT. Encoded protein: CASSFGRPNQPQHF.

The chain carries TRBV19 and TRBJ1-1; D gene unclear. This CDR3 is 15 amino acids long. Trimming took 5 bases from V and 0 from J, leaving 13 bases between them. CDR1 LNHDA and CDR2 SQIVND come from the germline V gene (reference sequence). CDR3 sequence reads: CASSAHSPVNTEAFF. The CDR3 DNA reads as TGTGCCAGTAGTGCTCACAGCCCGGTGAACACTGAAGCTTTCTTT.

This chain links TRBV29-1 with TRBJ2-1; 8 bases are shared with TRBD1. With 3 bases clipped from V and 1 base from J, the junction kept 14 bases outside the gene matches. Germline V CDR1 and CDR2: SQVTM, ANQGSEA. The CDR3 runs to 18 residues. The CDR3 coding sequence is TGCAGCGTTGATAAGCCAGGGGGCCGGCTGGGGTCCTACAATGAGCAGTTCTTC. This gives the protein CSVDKPGGRLGSYNEQFF.

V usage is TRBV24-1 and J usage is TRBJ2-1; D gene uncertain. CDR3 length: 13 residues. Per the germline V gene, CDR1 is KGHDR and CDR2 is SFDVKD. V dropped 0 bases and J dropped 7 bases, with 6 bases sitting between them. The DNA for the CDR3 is TGTGCCACCAGTGATTTGATGCAGAATGAGCAGTTCTTC. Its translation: CATSDLMQNEQFF.

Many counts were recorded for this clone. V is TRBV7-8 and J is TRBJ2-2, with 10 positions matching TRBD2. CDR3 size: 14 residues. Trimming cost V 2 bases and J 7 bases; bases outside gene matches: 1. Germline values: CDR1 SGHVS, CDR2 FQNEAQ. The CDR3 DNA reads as TGTGCCAGCAGCTTAAGCGGGAGGGGCGGGGAGCTGTTTTTT. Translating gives CASSLSGRGGELFF. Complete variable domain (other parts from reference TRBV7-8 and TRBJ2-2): GAGVSQSPRYKVAKRGQDVALRCDPISGHVSLFWYQQALGQGPEFLTYFQNEAQLDKSGLPSDRFFAERPEGSVSTLKIQRTQQEDSAVYLCASSLSGRGGELFFGEGSRLTVL.